Below, 22 T cell receptor beta chains from the same sample are listed, as sequenced in a study of T-cell memory formation after mild COVID-19. MiXCR, run by TCRdb on the 5' RACE reads, gives a single entry per CDR3 protein. This table has about 440,000 distinct CDR3 sequences, about 20% appearing once. Sequenced: PBMCs or a T cell subset sorted from them (not recorded which). These TCRs come from an adult woman who had mild COVID-19 (a few samples of this study predate the infection). Cell type and time point are not known.

The V and J genes are TRBV3-1 and TRBJ2-7, with TRBD1 matching over 7 bases. The CDR3 loop spans 14 amino acids. V was pared by 0 bases and J by 1 base, with 0 bases of the junction left unmatched. The germline V gene has CDR1 LGHDT and CDR2 YNNKEL (reference sequence). The CDR3 reads CASSQETGSYEQYF. DNA of the CDR3: TGTGCCAGCAGCCAAGAGACAGGGTCCTACGAGCAGTACTTC.

This clonotype was seen a few times. The chain employs TRBV6-2 or TRBV6-3 and TRBJ1-5; D perhaps matches TRBD1 (5 bases). In germline, CDR1 is MNHEY, CDR2 SVGEGT. Trimming removed 7 bases at V and 7 bases at J, with 17 bases between. The CDR3 is made up of 14 amino acids. As DNA, the CDR3 is TGTGCCAGCACCAAGGGACTTAAAGGACAGCCCCAGCATTTT. It specifies CASTKGLKGQPQHF.

J is TRBJ2-7 and V is TRBV12-3 or TRBV12-4, with D possibly matching TRBD1 (5 bases). The V end lost 6 bases, the J end lost 4 bases, and 22 bases lay between the germline ends. This CDR3 has 16 residues. CDR3: CASSHTFRAGSYEQYF. The CDR3 DNA reads as TGTGCCAGCAGCCACACCTTCAGGGCAGGATCTTACGAGCAGTACTTC.

This clonotype has more than one count but fewer than ten. J is TRBJ1-1 and V is TRBV2, with TRBD1 matching 7 bases. CDR3 length: 16 residues. The V gene end was trimmed by 5 bases and the J gene end by 7 bases; junction bases not matched to a gene: 16. Germline loops: CDR1 SNHLY, CDR2 FYNNEI. The CDR3 loop is CASSYIQGVRAREAFF. CDR3 DNA: TGTGCCAGCAGTTATATCCAGGGGGTTCGAGCCCGTGAAGCTTTCTTT.

V and J are TRBV6-1 and TRBJ2-1, with a weak D call TRBD2 (6 bases). Per the germline V gene, CDR1 is MNHNS and CDR2 is SASEGT. The CDR3 is 14 residues long. V lost 4 bases and J lost 12, with 19 bases in between. CDR3 amino acids: CASSVRERARGQFF. In nucleotides, the CDR3 is TGTGCCAGCAGTGTTAGGGAGCGAGCGCGGGGGCAGTTCTTC.

Only a few counts were recorded for this clonotype. The chain uses TRBV20-1 and TRBJ1-1; D unclear. The germline CDR1 and CDR2 sequences are DFQATT and SNEGSKA (reference sequence). CDR3 size: 11 residues. V was shortened by 5 bases and J by 3 bases, with 7 bases between the two germline ends. The CDR3 region is CSARWDTEAFF. CDR3 nucleotide sequence: TGCAGTGCTCGATGGGACACTGAAGCTTTCTTT.

This clonotype was seen more than once but under ten times. The V gene is TRBV29-1, the J gene TRBJ1-2, with D perhaps matching TRBD1 (6 bases). Germline CDR1 is SQVTM and CDR2 is ANQGSEA. With 7 bases removed from V and 2 bases from J, the gap between germline ends came to 11 bases. This CDR3 region has 12 residues. The CDR3 coding sequence is TGCAGCGCTGCAGGGGTCAACTATGGCTACACCTTC. Translated, it gives CSAAGVNYGYTF.

This chain joins TRBV12-3 or TRBV12-4 and TRBJ1-4; D remains ambiguous. The CDR3 loop spans 14 amino acids. V was cut by 5 bases and J by 8 bases, with 15 bases left in between. For the CDR3, the DNA is TGTGCCAGCAGTCAAAGGAGGGTACGAGAAAAACTGTTTTTT. It specifies CASSQRRVREKLFF.

J is TRBJ1-3 and V is TRBV2, with no clear D. The CDR3 runs to 14 residues. CDR1 SNHLY and CDR2 FYNNEI come from the germline V gene. Trimming left V 3 bases short and J 0 bases short, with 6 bases between. CDR3 bases: TGTGCCAGCAGTGACTTTAGCTCTGGAAACACCATATATTTT. This translates into CASSDFSSGNTIYF.

This clonotype has only a few counts. This chain joins TRBV29-1 and TRBJ2-7, with D unclear. Trimming took 5 bases from V and 3 from J, leaving 11 bases between them. The CDR3 is 12 amino acids. Germline values: CDR1 SQVTM, CDR2 ANQGSEA. This CDR3 is CSVRDLGYEQYF. CDR3 DNA sequence: TGCAGCGTTAGGGATTTAGGCTACGAGCAGTACTTC.

This clonotype was detected a few times. This rearrangement joins TRBV7-9 to TRBJ2-1; D tentatively reads TRBD1 or TRBD2 (5 bases each). The V gene's germline CDR1 is SEHNR and CDR2 FQNEAQ (reference sequence). There are 15 residues in the CDR3. Trimming took off 2 bases at V and 4 bases at J, with 12 bases between the two ends. The CDR3 bases are TGTGCCAGCAGCTTACCCGGGACCGAATACAATGAGCAGTTCTTC. It codes for CASSLPGTEYNEQFF.

The table lists this clonotype with a count of one. V gene TRBV7-2 combines with J gene TRBJ1-2; 8 bases are a match to TRBD1. CDR3 length: 15 residues. The ends lost 5 bases at V and 1 base at J; junction bases unmatched: 6. Germline assignment: CDR1 SGHTA and CDR2 FQGNSA. CDR3 DNA: TGTGCCAGCAGCGACCGGGACAGGCGTAACTATGGCTACACCTTC. This codes for CASSDRDRRNYGYTF. Supplemented by reference TRBV7-2 and TRBJ1-2, the full variable domain reads GAGVSQSPSNKVTEKGKDVELRCDPISGHTALYWYRQSLGQGLEFLIYFQGNSAPDKSGLPSDRFSAERTGGSVSTLTIQRTQQEDSAVYLCASSDRDRRNYGYTFGSGTRLTVV.

The V gene is TRBV12-3 or TRBV12-4, the J gene TRBJ2-1, with no clear D. Trimming removed 7 bases from V and 7 bases from J, with 11 bases in between. CDR3 length equals 12 residues. The CDR3 loop is CASTLLGNEQFF. DNA for the CDR3: TGTGCCAGCACTTTGTTGGGAAATGAGCAGTTCTTC.

This chain uses TRBV24-1 with TRBJ2-2; the match to TRBD2 covers 8 bases. Germline trimming cut 1 base from V and 5 bases from J; bases unmatched to any gene: 2. The CDR3 length is 15 residues. The germline V gene encodes CDR1 KGHDR and CDR2 SFDVKD. Here the CDR3 DNA reads TGTGCCACCAGTGATTTACAGCGGGAGACCGGGGAGCTGTTTTTT. This translates into CATSDLQRETGELFF.

The chain links TRBV4-1 to TRBJ1-5; 7 nucleotides agree with TRBD1. Per germline, CDR1 MGHRA and CDR2 YSYEKL. The CDR3 is 16 residues long. Losses at the gene ends were 1 base for V and 2 bases for J; bases not matched to a gene: 5. The CDR3: CASSQVQGGGNQPQHF. The CDR3 coding sequence is TGCGCCAGCAGCCAAGTTCAGGGGGGTGGCAATCAGCCCCAGCATTTT.

This clonotype has a single count. V usage is TRBV4-1 and J usage is TRBJ1-2; TRBD1 agrees at 9 bases. V was pared by 4 bases and J by 8 bases, with 11 bases of the junction left unmatched. CDR1 and CDR2 (germline): MGHRA, YSYEKL. This CDR3 is 15 amino acids long. The CDR3: CASSRADRGRKGYTF. DNA for the CDR3: TGCGCCAGCAGCCGCGCGGACAGGGGTCGGAAAGGCTACACCTTC.

This chain connects TRBV12-3 or TRBV12-4 to TRBJ2-5; D gene uncertain. The CDR3 runs to 14 residues. Between the trimmed V and J ends, which lost 2 bases and 3 bases, there was a span of 10 bases. CDR3 residues: CASSLRSTEETQYF. CDR3 nucleotide sequence: TGTGCCAGCAGTTTAAGGTCTACGGAAGAGACCCAGTACTTC.

The chain combines TRBV6-1 with TRBJ2-1; 9 nucleotides agree with TRBD1. The CDR3 has 14 amino acids. Trimming cost V 7 bases and J 5 bases; bases outside gene matches: 6. The germline gives CDR1 MNHNS, CDR2 SASEGT. The chain's CDR3 is CASKLGTGNNEQFF. For the CDR3, the DNA is TGTGCCAGCAAACTCGGGACAGGGAACAATGAGCAGTTCTTC.

This clonotype has more than one count but fewer than ten. The CDR3: CSVGGSNWVRGQQETQYF. CDR3 bases: TGCAGCGTTGGGGGTTCAAATTGGGTCAGGGGTCAACAAGAGACCCAGTACTTC. This chain uses TRBV29-1 with TRBJ2-5; perhaps TRBD1 as D (6 bases). Germline CDR1 and CDR2: SQVTM and ANQGSEA. V was pared by 4 bases and J by 2 bases, with 26 bases between. The CDR3 has 18 residues.

V is TRBV7-2 and J is TRBJ2-1, with D possibly being TRBD2 (6 bases). Germline CDR1 is SGHTA and CDR2 is FQGNSA. Trimming shortened V by 3 bases and J by 10 bases, and 19 bases separated the two germline ends. CDR3 length: 15 residues. DNA of the CDR3: TGTGCCAGCAGCTTCCTAGGCCCCAGCGGGCTGGAGCAGTTCTTC. Encoded protein: CASSFLGPSGLEQFF.

Concerning this clonotype itself: The junction differs from germline at one of its ends, possibly a read error. The chain couples TRBV4-1 to TRBJ2-3; tentatively, D is TRBD1 (6 bases). This CDR3 is 16 amino acids long. Germline V gene sequence: CDR1 MGHRA, CDR2 YSYEKL. The CDR3 nucleotides read TGCGCCAGCTGCCAAGATCGCGGCAAGGGGGCAGATACGCAGTATTTT. As protein: CASCQDRGKGADTQYF.

This chain links TRBV24-1 with TRBJ1-2; D remains unclear. The CDR3 runs 13 residues. CDR1 is KGHDR and CDR2 is SFDVKD in the germline V gene. V gave up 4 bases and J gave up 2 bases, with 7 bases separating them. CDR3 in DNA: TGTGCCACCAGTGAGGCCAGCAACTATGGCTACACCTTC. The encoded protein is CATSEASNYGYTF.